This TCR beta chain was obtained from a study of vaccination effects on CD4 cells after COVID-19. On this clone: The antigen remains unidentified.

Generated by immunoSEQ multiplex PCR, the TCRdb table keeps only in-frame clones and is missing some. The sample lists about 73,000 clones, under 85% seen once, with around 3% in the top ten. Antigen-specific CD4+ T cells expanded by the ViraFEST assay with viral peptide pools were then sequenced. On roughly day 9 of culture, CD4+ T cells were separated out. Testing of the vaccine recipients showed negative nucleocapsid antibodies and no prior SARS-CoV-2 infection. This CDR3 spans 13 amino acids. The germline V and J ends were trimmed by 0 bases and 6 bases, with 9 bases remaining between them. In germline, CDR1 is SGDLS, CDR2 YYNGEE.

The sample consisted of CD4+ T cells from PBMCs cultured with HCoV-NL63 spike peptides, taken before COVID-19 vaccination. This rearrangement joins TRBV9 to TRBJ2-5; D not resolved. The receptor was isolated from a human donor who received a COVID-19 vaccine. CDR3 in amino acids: CASSVGPVKTQYF. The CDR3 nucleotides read TGTGCCAGCAGCGTAGGTCCGGTAAAGACCCAGTACTTC.